This T cell receptor beta chain was captured in a study of cytotoxic CD8 clonotypes in ibrutinib-treated CLL. Study at large: Response sampling came at median approximately a year of treatment, ranging about 6 to 36 months. Study results and limitations: Clonality showed a rise at ibrutinib response that reversed toward baseline at progression.

This clone showed up just once. Antigen unknown. The method was immunoSEQ multiplex PCR; TCRdb's version includes in-frame clones alone and lacks a portion of them. There are about 84,000 clones in the sample; about 86% occur only once, and about 5.8% lies in the top ten. The clonotype comes from a human donor with chronic lymphocytic leukemia. The sample consisted of PBMCs, taken before ibrutinib treatment.

In nucleotides, the CDR3 is TGTGCCAGCAGCTCCCTGACAGGGACGGGCACTGAAGCTTTCTTT. This gives the protein CASSSLTGTGTEAFF. This rearrangement joins TRBV13 to TRBJ1-1; TRBD1 aligns across 7 bases. The CDR3 runs 15 residues. The V gene's germline CDR1 is PRHDT and CDR2 FYEKMQ (reference sequence). V was clipped by 4 bases and J by 4 bases; unmatched bases: 9.